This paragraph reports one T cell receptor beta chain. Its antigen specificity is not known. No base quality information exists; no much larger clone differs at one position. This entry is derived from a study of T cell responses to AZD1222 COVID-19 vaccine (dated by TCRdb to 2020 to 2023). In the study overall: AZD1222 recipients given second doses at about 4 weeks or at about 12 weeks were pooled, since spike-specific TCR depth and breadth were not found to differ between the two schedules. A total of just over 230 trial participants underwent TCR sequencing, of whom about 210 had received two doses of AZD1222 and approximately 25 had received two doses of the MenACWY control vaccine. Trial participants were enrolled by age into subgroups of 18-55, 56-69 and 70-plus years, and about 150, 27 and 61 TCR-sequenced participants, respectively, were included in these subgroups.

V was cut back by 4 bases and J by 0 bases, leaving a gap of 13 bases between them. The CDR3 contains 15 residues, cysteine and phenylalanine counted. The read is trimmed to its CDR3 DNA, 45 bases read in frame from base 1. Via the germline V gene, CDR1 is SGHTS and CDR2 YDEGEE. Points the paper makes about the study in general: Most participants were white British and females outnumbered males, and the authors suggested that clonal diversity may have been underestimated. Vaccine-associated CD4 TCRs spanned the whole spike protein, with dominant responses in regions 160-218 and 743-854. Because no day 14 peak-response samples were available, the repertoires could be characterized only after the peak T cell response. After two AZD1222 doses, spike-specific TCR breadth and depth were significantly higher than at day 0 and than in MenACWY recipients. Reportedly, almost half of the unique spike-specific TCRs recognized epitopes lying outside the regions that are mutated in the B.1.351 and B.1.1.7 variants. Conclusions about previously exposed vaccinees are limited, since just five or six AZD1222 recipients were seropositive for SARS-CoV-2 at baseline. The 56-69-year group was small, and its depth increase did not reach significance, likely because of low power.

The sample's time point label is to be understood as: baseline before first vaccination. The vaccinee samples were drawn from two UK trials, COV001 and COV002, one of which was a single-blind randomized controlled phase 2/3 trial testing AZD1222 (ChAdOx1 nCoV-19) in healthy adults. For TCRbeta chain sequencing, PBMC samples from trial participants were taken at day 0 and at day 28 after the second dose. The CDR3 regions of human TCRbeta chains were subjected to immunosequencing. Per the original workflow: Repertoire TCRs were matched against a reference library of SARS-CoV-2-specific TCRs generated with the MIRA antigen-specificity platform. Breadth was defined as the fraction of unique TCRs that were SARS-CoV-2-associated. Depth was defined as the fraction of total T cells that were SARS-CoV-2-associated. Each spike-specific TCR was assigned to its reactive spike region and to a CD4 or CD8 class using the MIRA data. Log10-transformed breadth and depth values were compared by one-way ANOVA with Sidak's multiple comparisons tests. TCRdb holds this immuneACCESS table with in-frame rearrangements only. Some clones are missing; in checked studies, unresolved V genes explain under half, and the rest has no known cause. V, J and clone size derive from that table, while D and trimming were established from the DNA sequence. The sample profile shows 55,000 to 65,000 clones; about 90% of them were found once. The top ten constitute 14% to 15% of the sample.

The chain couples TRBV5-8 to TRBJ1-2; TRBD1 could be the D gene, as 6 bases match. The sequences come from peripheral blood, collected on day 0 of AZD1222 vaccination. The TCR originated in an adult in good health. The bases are TGTGCCAGCAGCCGAGGACAGCTAGCTAACTATGGCTACACCTTC. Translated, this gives CASSRGQLANYGYTF.